The clone carrying this TCR beta chain was observed a single time. As yet, its antigen is unknown. No infections or other immune events were documented during collection. This record comes from a study of identifying expanded T cells in peripheral blood. Study outcomes and limitations: Roughly 1.2 clones differed between technical replicates, versus around 16 and 19 over time. Variance in clone template counts between approximately 2-week samples significantly increased with total template count across all healthy donors.

CDR1 SNHLY and CDR2 FYNNEI come from the germline V gene. The CDR3 consists of 15 residues. Trimming shortened V by 7 bases and J by 4 bases, and 17 bases separated the two germline ends. This table comes from immunoSEQ multiplex PCR, and its TCRdb copy is limited to in-frame clones, with some not included. Here the sample spans 90,000 or so clones, approximately 83% being singletons. The sample was blood. This TCR derives from a person aged 18-70 years in good health. This chain joins TRBV2 and TRBJ1-3; D not resolved. CDR3 protein: CASTPFREPGNTIYF. DNA for the CDR3: TGTGCCAGCACCCCTTTCCGGGAGCCCGGAAACACCATATATTTT.